This T cell receptor (beta chain) stems from a study of T cell responses to AZD1222 COVID-19 vaccine. Findings of the study overall: No day 14 peak samples; only post-peak repertoires were characterized. Variant regions that are unmutated are reportedly the target of nearly half of spike-specific TCRs. A rise in Spike-specific TCR breadth and depth followed two AZD1222 doses.

As to this clone: The target antigen is unknown.

Clones were read by immunoSEQ multiplex PCR, and TCRdb kept only the in-frame ones, dropping some. This repertoire shows 150,000 to 200,000 clones, almost 95% found once; its top ten account for roughly a tenth. This specimen was peripheral blood, taken on day 0 of AZD1222 vaccination. The receptor's source is an adult in good health.

The CDR3 nucleotides are TGTGCCAGCAGTCGAGGACTAGCGGGAGGGCGGGAGACCCAGTACTTC. The encoded protein is CASSRGLAGGRETQYF. This sequence joins TRBV6-6 and TRBJ2-5, with 15 nucleotides matching TRBD2. CDR3 length equals 16 residues. Germline V lookup: CDR1 MNHNY, CDR2 SVGAGI (reference sequence). Trimming cost V 5 bases and J 5 bases; bases outside gene matches: 6.